The T cell receptor (beta chain) under discussion was sequenced for a study of blood T cell repertoires in COVID-19. Study summary: Acute-phase and convalescent COVID-19 samples originated in the United States, Italy and Spain.

Seattle patients were enrolled during active infection and followed longitudinally. Germline CDR1 SGHAT, CDR2 FQNNGV. V was clipped by 0 bases and J by 5 bases, with 11 bases between them. The CDR3 runs 14 residues. Profiling relied on immunoSEQ multiplex PCR, and the TCRdb table lists in-frame clones only, not all of them. The table lists 180,000 or so clones, roughly nine tenths of them singletons. The chain couples TRBV11-2 to TRBJ2-7; D may be TRBD2 (6 bases). The origin of this receptor is a woman aged 55-69 years with COVID-19, enrolled during active disease. The sample was peripheral blood. This CDR3 reads CASSLEYSGDEQYF. The CDR3 region has the DNA TGTGCCAGCAGCTTAGAATATAGCGGCGACGAGCAGTACTTC.